A selection of T cell receptor beta chains follows, all from one sample in a study of beta chain features in type 1 diabetes. The protocol was immunoSEQ multiplex PCR, while the TCRdb copy is restricted to in-frame clones and leaves out a portion. The data hold tens of thousands of clones, with 50% observed a single time. Material: stem cell memory CD4+ T cells from blood. Receptor source: a woman aged 25 to 39 in good health. CDR3s include the opening cysteine and the closing phenylalanine or tryptophan. D genes are given only for firm matches. Clone size is shown for a subset of rows, as once, few, many or a class of expanded clone.

d_call j_call clone_size v_call cdr3_aa cdr3_nt
TRBD2 TRBJ2-7 few TRBV7-9 CASTYSGSSYEQYF TGTGCCAGCACCTATAGCGGGAGCTCCTACGAGCAGTACTTC
NA TRBJ2-7 few TRBV7-2 CASSLDRGPHEQYF TGTGCCAGCAGCTTAGATCGTGGCCCCCACGAGCAGTACTTC
NA TRBJ2-5 few TRBV11-1 CASSFSGNQETQYF TGTGCCAGCAGCTTTAGCGGTAATCAAGAGACCCAGTACTTC
NA TRBJ2-1 few TRBV27 CASSLMSGHEQFF TGTGCCAGCAGTCTTATGTCTGGCCATGAGCAGTTCTTC
TRBD2 TRBJ2-1 NA TRBV6-5 CASSYLTSGNNEQFF TGTGCCAGCAGTTACTTGACTAGCGGAAACAATGAGCAGTTCTTC
NA TRBJ2-5 NA TRBV5-5 CASSLGQNQETQYF TGTGCCAGCAGCTTGGGGCAGAACCAAGAGACCCAGTACTTC
TRBD2 TRBJ2-3 NA TRBV7-3 CASSPSGDTDTQYF TGTGCCAGCAGCCCTAGCGGGGACACAGATACGCAGTATTTT
NA TRBJ2-2 NA TRBV19 CASRTPNTGELFF TGTGCCAGTAGGACACCGAACACCGGGGAGCTGTTTTTT
TRBD1 TRBJ2-2 NA TRBV13 CASSATGTGRRTGELFF TGTGCCAGCAGCGCCACCGGGACAGGGAGGCGCACCGGGGAGCTGTTTTTT
TRBD2 TRBJ2-7 NA TRBV19 CASSPTNPGLAGNSYEQYF TGTGCCAGTAGTCCCACCAACCCGGGACTAGCGGGGAACTCCTACGAGCAGTACTTC
TRBD2 TRBJ2-1 few TRBV5-4 CASSLGGLAGVNEQFF TGTGCCAGCAGCTTGGGGGGACTAGCGGGAGTAAATGAGCAGTTCTTC
TRBD2 TRBJ2-1 few TRBV29-1 CSAVAGAFGNEQFF TGCAGCGCCGTAGCGGGAGCGTTCGGAAATGAGCAGTTCTTC
NA TRBJ1-4 NA TRBV7-9 CASTSTDRGNEKLFF TGTGCCAGCACCTCAACGGACAGAGGGAATGAAAAACTGTTTTTT
TRBD2 TRBJ2-1 NA TRBV28 CASTSTSGIRGQFF TGTGCCAGCACCTCAACTAGCGGGATCAGAGGGCAGTTCTTC
NA TRBJ2-7 NA TRBV7-3 CASTFCSITYEQYF TGTGCCAGCACCTTTTGCAGTATTACCTACGAGCAGTACTTC
NA TRBJ1-1 NA TRBV30 CAWSRQLDTEAFF TGTGCCTGGAGTCGCCAGCTAGACACTGAAGCTTTCTTT
TRBD1 TRBJ1-1 NA TRBV5-1 CASSFEGQAYTEAFF TGCGCCAGCAGCTTTGAGGGACAGGCGTACACTGAAGCTTTCTTT
TRBD1 TRBJ2-3 NA TRBV28 CASSQTGQASTDTQYF TGTGCCAGCAGCCAGACTGGACAGGCTAGCACAGATACGCAGTATTTT
TRBD2 TRBJ2-1 NA TRBV7-2 CASTKYGLADYNEQFF TGTGCCAGCACCAAATATGGGCTAGCGGATTACAATGAGCAGTTCTTC
NA TRBJ2-1 few TRBV20-1 CSARLLAKQFF TGCAGTGCTAGATTGCTAGCCAAGCAGTTCTTC
TRBD2 TRBJ2-3 NA TRBV10-2 CASSESGRGGDTQYF TGCGCCAGCAGTGAATCCGGGAGGGGTGGAGATACGCAGTATTTT
NA TRBJ1-3 NA TRBV7-2 CASSPTPTVSGNTIYF TGTGCCAGCAGCCCTACCCCCACAGTTTCTGGAAACACCATATATTTT
TRBD1 TRBJ2-5 NA TRBV19 CASSTGQVRGIKETQYF TGTGCCAGTAGCACGGGACAGGTCCGGGGAATTAAAGAGACCCAGTACTTC
TRBD1 TRBJ2-2 NA TRBV7-9 CASSPTGQGLGELFF TGTGCCAGCAGCCCGACGGGACAGGGCCTCGGGGAGCTGTTTTTT
TRBD1 TRBJ2-2 once TRBV11-2 CASSLKQVTGLSGELFF TGTGCCAGCAGCTTAAAACAAGTGACAGGGTTATCCGGGGAGCTGTTTTTT
NA TRBJ2-5 NA TRBV5-4 CASSYKETQYF TGTGCCAGCAGCTATAAAGAGACCCAGTACTTC
TRBD2 TRBJ2-1 few TRBV30 CAWVAGTSYNEQFF TGTGCCTGGGTAGCGGGAACGTCCTACAATGAGCAGTTCTTC
TRBD1 TRBJ2-7 NA TRBV14 CASSQPGQGRNEQYF TGTGCCAGCAGCCAGCCGGGACAGGGTAGAAACGAGCAGTACTTC
TRBD2 TRBJ2-1 NA TRBV9 CASSVVAGGYNEQFF TGTGCCAGCAGCGTAGTAGCGGGAGGCTACAATGAGCAGTTCTTC
TRBD1 TRBJ1-4 NA TRBV28 CASSGTGNEKLFF TGTGCCAGCAGCGGGACAGGGAATGAAAAACTGTTTTTT
NA TRBJ1-4 NA TRBV25-1 CASSGVTGLNEKLFF TGTGCCAGCAGCGGCGTCACAGGGCTTAATGAAAAACTGTTTTTT
TRBD1 TRBJ2-3 NA TRBV4-1 CASSNNTHRGRTDTQYF TGCGCCAGCAGCAATAATACTCACAGGGGGCGTACAGATACGCAGTATTTT
TRBD2 TRBJ2-1 few TRBV4-3 CASSRDPLAGSYNEQFF TGCGCCAGCAGCCGAGACCCACTAGCGGGCTCCTACAATGAGCAGTTCTTC
NA TRBJ2-7 NA TRBV7-3 CASSLIYGPYEQYF TGTGCCAGCAGCTTAATATACGGTCCCTACGAGCAGTACTTC
TRBD1 TRBJ1-2 few TRBV5-4 CASSKPGQNYGYTF TGTGCCAGCAGCAAGCCGGGACAGAACTATGGCTACACCTTC
NA TRBJ2-5 NA TRBV5-4 CASSKGPYGGETQYF TGTGCCAGCAGCAAAGGACCCTACGGGGGAGAGACCCAGTACTTC
NA TRBJ2-1 few TRBV28 CATQGNVLYNEQFF TGTGCCACCCAGGGGAACGTACTCTACAATGAGCAGTTCTTC
TRBD2 TRBJ2-5 few TRBV7-8 CASSLAGTSGALGETQYF TGTGCCAGCAGCTTAGCAGGGACTAGCGGGGCCCTTGGAGAGACCCAGTACTTC
TRBD2 TRBJ2-2 NA TRBV5-1 CATATLSGRGTGELFF TGCGCCACCGCGACCCTTAGCGGGAGAGGCACCGGGGAGCTGTTTTTT
TRBD2 TRBJ2-1 NA TRBV7-2 CASSREPGLGGSQFF TGTGCCAGCAGCCGCGAACCGGGACTAGGAGGTTCGCAGTTCTTC
TRBD1 TRBJ2-7 NA TRBV29-1 CSVGDSPYEQYF TGCAGCGTTGGGGACAGTCCCTACGAGCAGTACTTC
NA TRBJ2-7 NA TRBV7-6 CASSLASGRHEQYF TGTGCCAGCAGCTTAGCGTCAGGGAGGCACGAGCAGTACTTC
NA TRBJ2-1 once TRBV7-2 CASSLGGESQQFF TGTGCCAGCAGCTTAGGGGGCGAAAGCCAGCAGTTCTTC
NA TRBJ2-1 NA TRBV6-5 CASSYRGPNYEQFF TGTGCCAGCAGTTACAGGGGCCCCAATTATGAGCAGTTCTTC
TRBD1 TRBJ2-3 NA TRBV7-9 CASSFGQGVDTQYF TGTGCCAGCAGCTTTGGACAGGGGGTCGATACGCAGTATTTT
TRBD2 TRBJ2-2 few TRBV7-7 CASSFGGSGAGELFF TGTGCTAGCAGCTTTGGCGGGAGTGGAGCCGGGGAGCTGTTTTTT
TRBD2 TRBJ2-1 NA TRBV15 CATSGLLGLAGGNEQFF TGTGCCACCAGCGGCCTGTTGGGACTAGCGGGGGGCAATGAGCAGTTCTTC
TRBD2 TRBJ2-7 NA TRBV28 CASTPSSGRSYEQYF TGTGCCAGCACCCCCAGTAGCGGGAGGAGCTACGAGCAGTACTTC
NA TRBJ2-3 few TRBV4-3 CASSRTAGANTDTQYF TGCGCCAGCAGCAGAACGGCAGGGGCGAACACAGATACGCAGTATTTT
TRBD1 TRBJ2-1 NA TRBV4-3 CASSQDWRQGRGGEQFF TGCGCCAGCAGCCAAGATTGGCGACAGGGGAGAGGCGGTGAGCAGTTCTTC
TRBD1 TRBJ1-5 NA TRBV18 CASSPGQVGNQPQHF TGTGCCAGCTCACCCGGACAGGTTGGGAATCAGCCCCAGCATTTT
TRBD2 TRBJ2-2 NA TRBV28 CASSLFTSGNTGELFF TGTGCCAGCAGTTTATTTACTAGCGGGAACACCGGGGAGCTGTTTTTT
NA TRBJ2-1 NA TRBV11-3 CASSLDRLGGGTNEQFF TGTGCCAGCAGCTTAGATCGGTTGGGGGGAGGGACAAATGAGCAGTTCTTC
NA TRBJ2-1 NA TRBV19 CASSSSIRHNEQFF TGTGCCAGTAGTAGTAGCATTCGCCACAATGAGCAGTTCTTC
TRBD1 TRBJ2-1 NA TRBV28 CASSLSSGGHEQFF TGTGCCAGCAGTTTATCCTCAGGGGGCCATGAGCAGTTCTTC
TRBD2 TRBJ2-5 NA TRBV18 CASSPSAGGETQYF TGTGCCAGCTCACCTTCAGCGGGAGGAGAGACCCAGTACTTC